The 7 T cell receptor beta chains in this list originate from one sample, sequenced in a study of T cells in Graves' hyperthyroidism and ophthalmopathy. It was RNA transcripts that yielded the amplified TCR beta CDR3 regions. A first-round RT-PCR of the TCR CDR3 used the HTBI primer set. TCRdb re-called the multiplex PCR reads with MiXCR, one entry per CDR3 protein. The sample shows over 400,000 distinct CDR3 sequences, 20% to 25% of them seen only once. What was sequenced was blood. These receptors came from a woman between 70 and 85 years old with Graves' ophthalmopathy.

The genes are TRBV28 and TRBJ1-3; no clear D. This CDR3 is built from 14 residues. Germline V CDR1 and CDR2: MDHEN, SYDVKM. V was pared by 3 bases and J by 1 base, with 7 bases between. This CDR3 reads CASSFQPSGNTIYF. Written as DNA, the CDR3 is TGTGCCAGCAGTTTTCAACCGTCTGGAAACACCATATATTTT.

The chain couples TRBV6-1 to TRBJ2-5; D not certain. This CDR3 is 14 amino acids long. V was clipped by 5 bases and J by 2 bases, with 12 bases between them. The germline V gene has CDR1 MNHNS and CDR2 SASEGT. The DNA of the CDR3 is TGTGCCAGCAGTTCCAAGCGACCTCAAGAGACCCAGTACTTC. Protein product: CASSSKRPQETQYF.

The rearrangement uses TRBV5-1 and TRBJ2-7; D is possibly TRBD1 (5 bases). There are 15 residues in the CDR3. Trimming shortened V by 4 bases and J by 3 bases, and 17 bases separated the two germline ends. CDR1 is SGHRS and CDR2 is YFSETQ in the germline V gene. CDR3 amino acids: CASSPRQGVFYEQYF. CDR3 nucleotides: TGCGCCAGCAGCCCAAGGCAGGGTGTTTTCTACGAGCAGTACTTC.

Only one count was recorded for this clonotype. One junction end disagrees with the germline gene, perhaps due to a read error. The chain is built from TRBV18 and TRBJ2-4; D gene unclear. The CDR3 covers 15 residues. Germline V gene lookup returns CDR1 KGHSH and CDR2 LQKENI. Here the CDR3 DNA reads TGTGCCAGCTCACCACCTTCTGTAGCCAAAAACATTCAGCACTTC. It yields the protein CASSPPSVAKNIQHF.

Notes on this clonotype: Just one base apart from a much larger clone, this may be a read error. The rearrangement joins TRBV2 to TRBJ1-5; 7 bases agree with TRBD1. The germline CDR1 and CDR2 sequences are SNHLY and FYNNEI. The CDR3 is 16 residues long. The CDR3 bases are TGTACCAGCAGCGCTCCGACAGGGCAAAGCAATCAGCCCCAGCATTTT. This gives the protein CTSSAPTGQSNQPQHF.

This chain connects TRBV4-1 to TRBJ1-5; no clear D gene. Trimming stripped 2 bases from V and 0 bases from J, with 8 bases between. Germline assignment: CDR1 MGHRA and CDR2 YSYEKL. The CDR3 loop spans 15 amino acids. This CDR3 is CASSQLGLSNQPQHF. The CDR3 DNA sequence: TGCGCCAGCAGCCAATTGGGTCTTAGCAATCAGCCCCAGCATTTT.

The gene calls are TRBV20-1 and TRBJ2-5; D gene unclear. CDR1 and CDR2 (germline): DFQATT, SNEGSKA (reference sequence). The CDR3 is 13 residues long. V was cut by 4 bases and J by 0 bases, with 9 bases left in between. The CDR3 here is CSATEDNQETQYF. CDR3 nucleotides: TGCAGTGCTACCGAAGACAACCAAGAGACCCAGTACTTC.